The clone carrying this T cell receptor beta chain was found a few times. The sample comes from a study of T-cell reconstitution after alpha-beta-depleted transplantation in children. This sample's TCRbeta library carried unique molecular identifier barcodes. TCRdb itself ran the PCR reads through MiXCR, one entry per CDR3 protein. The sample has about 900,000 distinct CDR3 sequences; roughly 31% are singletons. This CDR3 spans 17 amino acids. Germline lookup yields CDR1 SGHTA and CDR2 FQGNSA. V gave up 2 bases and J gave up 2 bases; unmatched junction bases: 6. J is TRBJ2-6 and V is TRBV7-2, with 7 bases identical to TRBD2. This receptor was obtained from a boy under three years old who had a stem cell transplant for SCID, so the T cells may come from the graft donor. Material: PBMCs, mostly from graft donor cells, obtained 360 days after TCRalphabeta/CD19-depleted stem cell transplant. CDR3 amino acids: CASSLTLAGAGANVLTF. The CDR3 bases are TGTGCCAGCAGCTTAACTCTTGCGGGGGCTGGGGCCAACGTCCTGACTTTC.